One and the same sample provided the 2 T cell receptor beta chains below, sequenced in a study of control samples from healthy donors and cancer patients. The data were produced by immunoSEQ multiplex PCR, yet TCRdb's version contains in-frame clones alone and is incomplete. The table shows 150,000 to 200,000 clones, with around 89% occurring only once. Material for sequencing was blood. Receptors were obtained from a woman aged 45-59 years in good health.

The rearrangement uses TRBV30 and TRBJ1-5, with unresolved D. V lost 3 bases to trimming and J lost 3 bases, with 9 bases between them. This CDR3 spans 13 amino acids. The V gene's germline CDR1 is GTSNPN and CDR2 SVGIG (reference sequence). In DNA form, the CDR3 reads TGTGCCTGGAGCTTAGGGAACAATCAGCCCCAGCATTTT. This translates into CAWSLGNNQPQHF.

As DNA, the CDR3 is TGTGCCAGCAGCCGCCGGGACAGTCTCGCGGGGGAGCAGTACTTC. It is translated as CASSRRDSLAGEQYF. The gene calls are TRBV7-9 and TRBJ2-7; perhaps TRBD1 as D (7 bases). CDR3 size: 15 residues. Germline-derived CDR1 and CDR2 are SEHNR and FQNEAQ (reference sequence). The V end lost 5 bases, the J end lost 7 bases, and 21 bases lay between the germline ends.